The 2 T cell receptor beta chains reported below all come from one sample, sequenced in a study of T cell responses to AZD1222 COVID-19 vaccine (dated by TCRdb to about 2021). Library method: the immunoSEQ multiplex PCR assay. TCRdb carries this immuneACCESS record with in-frame sequences only. Its versions omit some clonotypes, under half of them owing to an unresolved V gene in the studies checked, with the rest unexplained. The table for this sample lists approximately 180,000 clones; roughly nine tenths of them were counted only once. 1.6% of the sample goes to the ten largest clones. Reading the label with the study, this specimen's time point is: baseline before first vaccination. Sequences were derived from peripheral blood, sampled on day 0 of AZD1222 vaccination. These receptors all come from an adult in good health.

V is TRBV5-1 and J is TRBJ1-1; no clear D gene. CDR3 size: 14 residues. CDR1 SGHRS and CDR2 YFSETQ come from the germline V gene. V was shortened by 4 bases and J by 1 base, with 11 bases between the two germline ends. The CDR3 nucleotides read TGCGCCAGCAGCGTTGGACCGCAGAACACTGAAGCTTTCTTT. Translated: CASSVGPQNTEAFF.

V usage is TRBV27 and J usage is TRBJ2-7, with D possibly being TRBD2 (5 bases). Germline CDR1 is MNHEY and CDR2 is SMNVEV (reference sequence). This CDR3 region has 15 residues. Trimming removed 4 bases at V and 0 bases at J, with 13 bases between. CDR3 protein: CASSSLRGSSYEQYF. The CDR3 DNA follows: TGTGCCAGCAGTTCCTTACGGGGTAGCTCCTACGAGCAGTACTTC.